Listed below are T cell receptor beta chains from one sample, sequenced in a study of STAT5B mutations in CD4+ large granular lymphocyte leukemia. Sequencing was performed with immunoSEQ multiplex PCR; in TCRdb, only in-frame clones are kept and a portion is missing. The table has about 34,000 clones, 69% seen once; the top ten hold less than 3%. The material sequenced was CD4+ T cells from blood buffy coats. Source of these receptors: a human donor in good health. Both conserved end residues are part of each CDR3. A D gene is named only where the DNA matches it firmly. Part of the rows lack a size; the others show once, few, many or a class for expanded clones.

CDR3 protein	CDR3 DNA	V gene	clone size	D gene	J gene
CASSIPGLNEQFF	TGTGCCAGTAGTATTCCGGGTTTGAATGAGCAGTTCTTC	TRBV19	NA	NA	TRBJ2-1
CASSSGQGVGETQYF	TGTGCCAGCAGTTCGGGACAGGGGGTCGGGGAGACCCAGTACTTC	TRBV6-5	NA	TRBD1	TRBJ2-5
CASGPDKGAYEQYF	TGTGCCAGCGGCCCCGACAAGGGGGCCTACGAGCAGTACTTC	TRBV7-9	few	NA	TRBJ2-7
CASSLGAQPQHF	TGTGCCAGCAGCTTAGGCGCTCAGCCCCAGCATTTT	TRBV13	NA	NA	TRBJ1-5
CASRPGGEKLFF	TGTGCCAGCAGACCAGGGGGTGAAAAACTGTTTTTT	TRBV6-5	NA	TRBD1	TRBJ1-4
CASSVYETGGGTDTQYF	TGTGCCAGCAGCGTGTACGAAACTGGGGGGGGCACAGATACGCAGTATTTT	TRBV7-2	NA	TRBD2	TRBJ2-3
CASSEYSGTVREAFF	TGTGCCAGCAGTGAATATTCCGGGACAGTAAGAGAAGCTTTCTTT	TRBV25-1	few	TRBD1	TRBJ1-1
CASSLAWGEQYF	TGTGCCAGCAGCTTAGCGTGGGGGGAGCAGTACTTC	TRBV7-2	few	NA	TRBJ2-7
CASSSSLTGGEGEQYF	TGTGCCAGCAGTTCTTCCTTGACAGGGGGGGAGGGAGAGCAGTACTTC	TRBV6-5	NA	TRBD1	TRBJ2-7
CASSSPRVGETQYF	TGTGCCAGCAGCTCCCCCAGGGTAGGCGAGACCCAGTACTTC	TRBV11-2	NA	NA	TRBJ2-5
CASRAGQGSFYEQYF	TGTGCCAGCCGGGCGGGACAGGGGAGTTTCTACGAGCAGTACTTC	TRBV6-1	NA	TRBD1	TRBJ2-7
CASSSYQPQHF	TGTGCCAGCAGTTCCTATCAGCCCCAGCATTTT	TRBV28	few	NA	TRBJ1-5
CASSQQGAHQPQHF	TGTGCCAGCAGCCAACAGGGGGCGCATCAGCCCCAGCATTTT	TRBV7-2	NA	TRBD1	TRBJ1-5
CASSSSPLTGAGGEQYF	TGTGCCAGCAGCTCCTCCCCCCTTACAGGGGCGGGAGGGGAGCAGTACTTC	TRBV9	NA	TRBD2	TRBJ2-7
CASSITVPSGANVLTF	TGTGCCAGCAGTATCACAGTTCCCTCTGGGGCCAACGTCCTGACTTTC	TRBV7-2	NA	NA	TRBJ2-6
CAISEAPYGDTQYF	TGTGCCATCAGTGAGGCTCCCTACGGTGATACGCAGTATTTT	TRBV10-3	NA	NA	TRBJ2-3
CASSPRHTDNEQFF	TGTGCCAGCAGCCCGAGACACACAGACAATGAGCAGTTCTTC	TRBV9	few	NA	TRBJ2-1
CASSPRFGYEQYF	TGTGCCAGCAGCCCCCGTTTCGGCTACGAGCAGTACTTC	TRBV7-6	NA	NA	TRBJ2-7
CASSPLETRLQVF	TGTGCCAGCTCACCACTTGAAACCCGTTTACAGGTCTTT	TRBV18	NA	NA	TRBJ1-6
CASSLAEGMGAGGNTIYF	TGTGCCAGCAGCTTAGCGGAAGGCATGGGGGCTGGCGGAAACACCATATATTTT	TRBV7-9	NA	NA	TRBJ1-3
CASSLGQAGETYEQYF	TGTGCCAGCAGCTTAGGCCAAGCGGGGGAGACCTACGAGCAGTACTTC	TRBV13	few	TRBD2	TRBJ2-7
CASSPGQANYGYTF	TGCGCCAGCAGCCCCGGACAGGCGAACTATGGCTACACCTTC	TRBV5-1	NA	TRBD1	TRBJ1-2
CASSQGPIMTGGVHGYTF	TGCGCCAGCAGCCAAGGGCCCATAATGACAGGGGGCGTGCATGGCTACACCTTC	TRBV4-1	NA	TRBD1	TRBJ1-2
CASSQEGSRNQPQHF	TGTGCCAGCAGCCAAGAGGGGAGCCGGAATCAGCCCCAGCATTTT	TRBV4-2	NA	NA	TRBJ1-5
CASSLDPSSYNEQFF	TGTGCCAGCAGCTTAGATCCAAGCTCCTACAATGAGCAGTTCTTC	TRBV11-2	NA	NA	TRBJ2-1
CASSQGRGTQYF	TGTGCCAGCAGCCAGGGCAGGGGGACCCAGTACTTC	TRBV14	NA	NA	TRBJ2-5
CASSPLTEDTQYF	TGCGCCAGCAGTCCGCTAACGGAAGATACGCAGTATTTT	TRBV5-1	NA	NA	TRBJ2-3
CASSLWTRSDTQYF	TGTGCCAGCAGCTTGTGGACTAGGTCAGATACGCAGTATTTT	TRBV5-6	once	TRBD2	TRBJ2-3
CASSPPGTPTDTQYF	TGTGCCAGCTCACCGCCCGGGACCCCCACAGATACGCAGTATTTT	TRBV18	NA	NA	TRBJ2-3
CASSLDGPKGREQYF	TGTGCCAGCAGCTTAGACGGGCCTAAAGGACGCGAGCAGTACTTC	TRBV11-1	NA	NA	TRBJ2-7
CASSLVTGVAQPQHF	TGTGCCAGCAGCTTAGTAACAGGGGTGGCTCAGCCCCAGCATTTT	TRBV7-2	NA	TRBD1	TRBJ1-5
CASSPRGRNEQFF	TGTGCCAGCAGCCCTAGGGGCAGGAATGAGCAGTTCTTC	TRBV11-2	NA	NA	TRBJ2-1
CASSPPGKRTDTQYF	TGTGCCAGCAGCCCCCCCGGAAAGCGCACAGATACGCAGTATTTT	TRBV7-2	NA	NA	TRBJ2-3
CASSQALGGGRPYEQYF	TGCGCCAGCAGCCAAGCCCTCGGAGGGGGCCGGCCCTACGAGCAGTACTTC	TRBV4-3	few	NA	TRBJ2-7
CASSLVAGNSPLHF	TGTGCCAGCAGCTTGGTCGCGGGGAATTCACCCCTCCACTTT	TRBV5-6	NA	NA	TRBJ1-6
CASSFLAGGFIEQFF	TGTGCCAGCAGCTTTTTGGCGGGGGGTTTCATTGAGCAGTTCTTC	TRBV5-8	NA	TRBD2	TRBJ2-1
CASSTVQGAYYEQYF	TGTGCCAGCAGTACCGTCCAGGGGGCCTACTACGAGCAGTACTTC	TRBV6-6	NA	TRBD1	TRBJ2-7
CASSSLAGGLGKDTQYF	TGTGCCAGCTCCTCACTAGCGGGGGGTCTCGGAAAAGATACGCAGTATTTT	TRBV18	NA	TRBD2	TRBJ2-3
CAISSSGTGANVLTF	TGTGCCATCAGCTCTAGCGGGACTGGGGCCAACGTCCTGACTTTC	TRBV10-3	NA	TRBD2	TRBJ2-6
CASRLGQGNSPLHF	TGTGCCAGCAGACTCGGACAGGGGAATTCACCCCTCCACTTT	TRBV6-6	NA	TRBD1	TRBJ1-6
CASTPAPWGVEKLFF	TGTGCCAGCACTCCGGCCCCCTGGGGCGTTGAAAAACTGTTTTTT	TRBV27	NA	NA	TRBJ1-4
CASTPGRDLYGYTF	TGTGCCAGCACCCCCGGTCGGGACCTCTATGGCTACACCTTC	TRBV5-4	NA	NA	TRBJ1-2
CASSLWPNEQFF	TGTGCCAGCAGTTTATGGCCCAATGAGCAGTTCTTC	TRBV28	NA	NA	TRBJ2-1
CASSLAHRVGTEAFF	TGTGCCAGCAGCTTAGCCCACAGGGTGGGCACTGAAGCTTTCTTT	TRBV7-2	few	NA	TRBJ1-1
CASKRDPSTSPLHF	TGTGCCAGTAAAAGAGACCCCTCTACATCACCCCTCCACTTT	TRBV19	few	NA	TRBJ1-6
CASSFWTGGGETQYF	TGTGCCAGCAGCTTTTGGACAGGGGGCGGAGAGACCCAGTACTTC	TRBV7-9	NA	TRBD1	TRBJ2-5
CASSQEQGSGNTIYF	TGTGCCAGCAGCCAAGAACAGGGCTCAGGAAACACCATATATTTT	TRBV4-2	NA	NA	TRBJ1-3
CASSSGQGFEKLFF	TGTGCCAGCAGTTCTGGACAGGGTTTCGAAAAACTGTTTTTT	TRBV2	NA	TRBD1	TRBJ1-4
CASSLVGTDYEQYF	TGTGCCAGCAGCTTAGTGGGGACGGACTACGAGCAGTACTTC	TRBV7-2	NA	NA	TRBJ2-7
CASSQMGTNQPQHF	TGTGCCAGCAGCCAAATGGGGACTAATCAGCCCCAGCATTTT	TRBV7-8	NA	NA	TRBJ1-5
CASSLGDRYEQYF	TGTGCCAGCAGCTTAGGGGACAGATACGAGCAGTACTTC	TRBV5-4	NA	TRBD1	TRBJ2-7
CASSPQLSSSGANVLTF	TGTGCCAGCTCACCACAATTAAGCTCCTCTGGGGCCAACGTCCTGACTTTC	TRBV18	NA	NA	TRBJ2-6
CASSFSITRDYGYTF	TGTGCCAGCAGTTTCTCTATTACACGGGACTATGGCTACACCTTC	TRBV6-5	NA	NA	TRBJ1-2
CASSARGGEGAPLHF	TGTGCCAGCAGCGCCAGGGGAGGGGAAGGAGCACCCCTCCACTTT	TRBV9	few	NA	TRBJ1-6
CASSYSGGGAFEQFF	TGTGCCAGCAGTTACTCTGGCGGGGGGGCCTTTGAGCAGTTCTTC	TRBV6-5	NA	TRBD2	TRBJ2-1